This entry features one T cell receptor (beta chain) sequence. Germline values: CDR1 SGHRS, CDR2 YFSETQ. Trimming shortened V by 2 bases and J by 2 bases, and 10 bases separated the two germline ends. The CDR3 sequence is 15 residues long. In the study's own analysis: By means of reference gene primer amplification, nucleated cell counts were estimated. The data were produced by immunoSEQ multiplex PCR, yet TCRdb's version contains in-frame clones alone and is incomplete. The DNA was the basis for D and trimming; V, J and clone size are from that table. The repertoire holds about 320,000 clones, with roughly 88% as singletons. This sample is drawn from a study of blood T cell repertoires in COVID-19. Across the study: PBMCs, B-cell-depleted T cells, or T cells provided the cDNA or gDNA that made up the material.

The receptor was derived from a woman in her 50s with acute or convalescent COVID-19. This chain links TRBV5-1 with TRBJ1-4, with D perhaps matching TRBD1 (6 bases). Sequencing was done on a sample of peripheral blood. The CDR3 reads CASSLGGETNEKLFF. The CDR3 nucleotides read TGCGCCAGCAGCTTAGGGGGGGAGACTAATGAAAAACTGTTTTTT. The variable domain in full, completed from reference TRBV5-1 and TRBJ1-4, reads KAGVTQTPRYLIKTRGQQVTLSCSPISGHRSVSWYQQTPGQGLQFLFEYFSETQRNKGNFPGRFSGRQFSNSRSEMNVSTLELGDSALYLCASSLGGETNEKLFFGSGTQLSVL.